These T cell receptor beta chains were read from a single sample in a study of shared clonotypes between healthy human individuals. Produced via immunoSEQ multiplex PCR; TCRdb's table is partial and in-frame only. The table lists 2 million to 2.5 million clones, 85% to 95% of them singletons, with approximately 0.4% in the top ten. The sequenced sample was naive CD4+ T cells from PBMCs. The source of these receptors is a young man in good health. Some clones in this sample may be carry-over from other donors' samples. The CDR3 runs from the conserved cysteine through the conserved F or W. D genes are given only for firm matches. Not every row has a clone size; where given, it reads once, few, many or a size class.

clone_size	d_call	j_call	v_call	cdr3_aa	cdr3_nt
once	TRBD1	TRBJ1-1	TRBV28	CASTPGTGWSGGAFF	TGTGCCAGCACCCCCGGGACAGGGTGGTCTGGTGGAGCTTTCTTT
NA	NA	TRBJ2-1	TRBV18	CASSPPVFRNEQFF	TGTGCCAGCTCACCACCGGTATTTAGAAATGAGCAGTTCTTC
NA	NA	TRBJ1-4	TRBV28	CASSRIGTTNEKLFF	TGTGCCAGCAGTCGAATCGGGACAACTAATGAAAAACTGTTTTTT
NA	NA	TRBJ2-3	TRBV7-9	CASSYGGQGRTDTQYF	TGTGCCAGCAGCTATGGGGGCCAAGGCCGCACAGATACGCAGTATTTT
NA	TRBD2	TRBJ2-7	TRBV9	CASGSGATYEQYF	TGTGCCAGCGGAAGCGGGGCAACCTACGAGCAGTACTTC
NA	NA	TRBJ2-1	TRBV7-2	CASSLYGAAGNEQFF	TGTGCCAGCAGCTTATACGGTGCGGCCGGGAATGAGCAGTTCTTC
NA	TRBD1	TRBJ1-2	TRBV7-2	CASSPGQNYGYTF	TGTGCCAGCAGCCCGGGACAGAACTATGGCTACACCTTC
NA	NA	TRBJ1-1	TRBV2	CASSLTDMNTEAFF	TGTGCCAGCAGTCTGACAGACATGAACACTGAAGCTTTCTTT
once	NA	TRBJ2-7	TRBV7-3	CASSLNLEESSYEQYF	TGTGCCAGCAGTTTGAATTTGGAGGAAAGCTCCTACGAGCAGTACTTC
NA	TRBD2	TRBJ2-7	TRBV27	CASSPPASGSYEQYF	TGTGCCAGCAGTCCTCCAGCTAGCGGGTCCTACGAGCAGTACTTC
NA	NA	TRBJ2-7	TRBV5-6	CASSLGGLPEQYF	TGTGCCAGCAGCTTGGGCGGGCTTCCCGAGCAGTACTTC
NA	NA	TRBJ1-1	TRBV29-1	CSVGSPGREAFF	TGCAGCGTTGGTTCACCAGGCCGAGAAGCTTTCTTT
NA	TRBD1	TRBJ1-1	TRBV19	CASLDRGYTEAFF	TGTGCCAGTTTAGACAGGGGTTACACTGAAGCTTTCTTT
NA	NA	TRBJ2-2	TRBV19	CASSIEGFTGELFF	TGTGCCAGTAGTATAGAGGGATTCACCGGGGAGCTGTTTTTT
few	NA	TRBJ1-1	TRBV30	CAWSRQLNTEAFF	TGTGCCTGGAGTAGACAGTTGAACACTGAAGCTTTCTTT
NA	TRBD1	TRBJ1-3	TRBV7-8	CASSLRGEGQPLSGNTIYF	TGTGCCAGCAGCTTAAGAGGAGAGGGACAGCCTCTCTCTGGAAACACCATATATTTT
NA	TRBD2	TRBJ2-7	TRBV11-2	CASSRRGSEYEQYF	TGTGCCAGCAGCAGGCGGGGGTCGGAGTACGAGCAGTACTTC
NA	NA	TRBJ1-1	TRBV2	CASSEALGGSRTEAFF	TGTGCCAGCAGTGAAGCGCTCGGGGGCAGTCGGACTGAAGCTTTCTTT
NA	NA	TRBJ2-7	TRBV6-1	CASSALGGGDYEQYF	TGTGCCAGCAGTGCCCTGGGGGGTGGAGACTACGAGCAGTACTTC
NA	NA	TRBJ1-5	TRBV18	CASSPDNQPQHF	TGTGCCAGCTCACCGGATAATCAGCCCCAGCATTTT